A selection of T cell receptor beta chains follows, all from one sample in a study of sequential checkpoint blockade in melanoma. TCRdb keeps only in-frame clones here, not all; method: immunoSEQ multiplex PCR. This sample carries several hundred clones, approximately 20% of them seen once, and the ten largest clones take roughly 9.4%. The specimen was tumor tissue (inferred from file names), collected from a patient given nivolumab and ipilimumab in sequence. The receptor source for this set is a human donor with melanoma. The CDR3 runs from the conserved cysteine through the conserved F or W. Fields, in order: J gene, D gene, clone size, V gene, CDR3 DNA, CDR3 protein. D genes are given only for firm matches. Some rows have no size entry. The others give once, few or many, or a class for an expanded clone.

j_call: TRBJ1-3; d_call: .; clone_size: .; v_call: TRBV5-1; cdr3_nt: TGCGCCAGCTCAGGGGAGACCTCTGGAAACACCATATATTTT; cdr3_aa: CASSGETSGNTIYF
j_call: TRBJ2-3; d_call: TRBD1; clone_size: hyperexpanded; v_call: TRBV15; cdr3_nt: TGTGCCACCAGCAGAGGACAGGGGAGCACAGATACGCAGTATTTT; cdr3_aa: CATSRGQGSTDTQYF
j_call: TRBJ2-1; d_call: .; clone_size: few; v_call: TRBV9; cdr3_nt: TGTGCCAGCAGCGTAGGTGGAGGGGGGAACTACAATGAGCAGTTCTTC; cdr3_aa: CASSVGGGGNYNEQFF
j_call: TRBJ1-2; d_call: .; clone_size: few; v_call: TRBV5-1; cdr3_nt: TGCGCCAGCAGCCCCAAATCTGCGGGAGCTAACTATGGCTACACCTTC; cdr3_aa: CASSPKSAGANYGYTF
j_call: TRBJ2-3; d_call: TRBD2; clone_size: few; v_call: TRBV6-8; cdr3_nt: TGTGCCAGCAGTGTGGGACTAGCGGGAGCAGATACGCAGTATTTT; cdr3_aa: CASSVGLAGADTQYF
j_call: TRBJ2-7; d_call: TRBD2; clone_size: .; v_call: TRBV18; cdr3_nt: TGTGCCAGCTCACCTAGGGCTAGCGGGGGAACCTACGAGCAGTACTTC; cdr3_aa: CASSPRASGGTYEQYF
j_call: TRBJ2-7; d_call: TRBD2; clone_size: few; v_call: TRBV6-8; cdr3_nt: TGTGCCAGCAGTTATCCCGGGACTAGTGGAAGCGAGCAGTACTTC; cdr3_aa: CASSYPGTSGSEQYF
j_call: TRBJ2-2; d_call: TRBD1; clone_size: .; v_call: TRBV19; cdr3_nt: TGTGCCAGTAGGAGGACAGGGGCCCTCACCGGGGAGCTGTTTTTT; cdr3_aa: CASRRTGALTGELFF
j_call: TRBJ1-2; d_call: .; clone_size: .; v_call: TRBV29-1; cdr3_nt: TGCAGCGCCGGTACGGGGGGAATTCTTGGCTACACCTTC; cdr3_aa: CSAGTGGILGYTF
j_call: TRBJ2-7; d_call: .; clone_size: medium-sized; v_call: TRBV11-3; cdr3_nt: TGTGCCAGCAGCCAAGCAATAGCGGAAATTACCTACGAGCAGTACTTC; cdr3_aa: CASSQAIAEITYEQYF
j_call: TRBJ2-5; d_call: .; clone_size: .; v_call: TRBV12-5; cdr3_nt: TGTGCTAGTGGTTTGGCCCAGCTTGAGACCCAGTACTTC; cdr3_aa: CASGLAQLETQYF
j_call: TRBJ2-7; d_call: TRBD1; clone_size: medium-sized; v_call: TRBV11-3; cdr3_nt: TGTGCCAGCAGCTCCGCGCGGACAGGGAGTTACGAGCAGTACTTC; cdr3_aa: CASSSARTGSYEQYF
j_call: TRBJ2-2; d_call: TRBD2; clone_size: few; v_call: TRBV19; cdr3_nt: TGTGCCAGTAGTGATGGCGGGAGGACCGGGGAGCTGTTTTTT; cdr3_aa: CASSDGGRTGELFF
j_call: TRBJ1-1; d_call: TRBD1; clone_size: .; v_call: TRBV19; cdr3_nt: TGTGCCAGTACCGTCACCGGGACAGGGGGCAACACTGAAGCTTTCTTT; cdr3_aa: CASTVTGTGGNTEAFF
j_call: TRBJ2-2; d_call: TRBD2; clone_size: large; v_call: TRBV9; cdr3_nt: TGTGCCAGCAGCGGCCGTGGACTAGCGGGAACCGCCGGGGAGCTGTTTTTT; cdr3_aa: CASSGRGLAGTAGELFF
j_call: TRBJ1-1; d_call: .; clone_size: .; v_call: TRBV14; cdr3_nt: TGTGCCAGCAGCCAAGAGAGGGGATGGAACACTGAAGCTTTCTTT; cdr3_aa: CASSQERGWNTEAFF